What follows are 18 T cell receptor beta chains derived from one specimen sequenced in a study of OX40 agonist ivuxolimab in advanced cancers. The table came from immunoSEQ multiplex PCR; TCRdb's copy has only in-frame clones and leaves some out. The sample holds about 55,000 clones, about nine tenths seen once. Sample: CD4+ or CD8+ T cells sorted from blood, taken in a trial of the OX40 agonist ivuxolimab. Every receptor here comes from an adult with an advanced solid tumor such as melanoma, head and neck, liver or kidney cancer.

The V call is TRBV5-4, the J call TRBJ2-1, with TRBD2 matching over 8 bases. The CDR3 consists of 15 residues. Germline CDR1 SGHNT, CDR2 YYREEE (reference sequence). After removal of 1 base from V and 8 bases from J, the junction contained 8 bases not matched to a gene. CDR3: CASSLKRETQDEQFF. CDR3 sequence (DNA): TGTGCCAGCAGCTTGAAGCGGGAGACCCAGGATGAGCAGTTCTTC.

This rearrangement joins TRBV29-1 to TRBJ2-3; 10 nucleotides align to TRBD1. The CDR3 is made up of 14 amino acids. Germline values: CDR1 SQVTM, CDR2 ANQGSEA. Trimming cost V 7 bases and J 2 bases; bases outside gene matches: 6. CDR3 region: CSAHGTGATDTQYF. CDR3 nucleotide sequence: TGCAGCGCCCACGGGACAGGGGCCACAGATACGCAGTATTTT.

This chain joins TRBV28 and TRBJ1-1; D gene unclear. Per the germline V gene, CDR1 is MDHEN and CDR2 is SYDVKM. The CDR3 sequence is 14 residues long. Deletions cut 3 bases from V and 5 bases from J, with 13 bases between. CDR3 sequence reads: CASSFGPGGTEAFF. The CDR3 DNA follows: TGTGCCAGCAGTTTCGGGCCGGGAGGAACTGAAGCTTTCTTT.

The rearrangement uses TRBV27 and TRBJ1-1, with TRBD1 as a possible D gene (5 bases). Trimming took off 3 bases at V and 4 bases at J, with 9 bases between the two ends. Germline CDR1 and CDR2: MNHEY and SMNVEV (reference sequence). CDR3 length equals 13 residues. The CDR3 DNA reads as TGTGCCAGCAGTTTGGGGGGAGTCACTGAAGCTTTCTTT. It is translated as CASSLGGVTEAFF.

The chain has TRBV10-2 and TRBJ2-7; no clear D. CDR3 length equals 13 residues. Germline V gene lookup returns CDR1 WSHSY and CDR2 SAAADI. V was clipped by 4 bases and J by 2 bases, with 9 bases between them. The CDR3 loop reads CASSATAAYEQYV. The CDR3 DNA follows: TGCGCCAGCAGTGCAACCGCGGCCTACGAGCAGTACGTC.

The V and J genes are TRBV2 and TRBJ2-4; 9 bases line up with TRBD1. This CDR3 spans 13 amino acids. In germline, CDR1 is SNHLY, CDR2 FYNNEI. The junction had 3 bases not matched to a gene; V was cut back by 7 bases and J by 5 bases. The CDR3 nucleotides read TGTGCCAGCACCGGACAGGGGCAAAACATTCAGTACTTC. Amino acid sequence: CASTGQGQNIQYF.

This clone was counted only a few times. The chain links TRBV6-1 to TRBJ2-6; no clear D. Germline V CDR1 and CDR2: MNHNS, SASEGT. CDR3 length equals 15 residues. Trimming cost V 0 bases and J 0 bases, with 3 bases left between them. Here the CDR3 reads CASSEASSGANVLTF. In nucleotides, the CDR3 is TGTGCCAGCAGTGAAGCCAGCTCTGGGGCCAACGTCCTGACTTTC.

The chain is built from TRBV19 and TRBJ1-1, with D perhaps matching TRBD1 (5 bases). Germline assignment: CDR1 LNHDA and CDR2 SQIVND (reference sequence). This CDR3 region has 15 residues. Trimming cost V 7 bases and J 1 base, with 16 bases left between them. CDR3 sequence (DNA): TGTGCCAGTACTACCAGGGCGGGGACGAACACTGAAGCTTTCTTT. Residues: CASTTRAGTNTEAFF.

The DNA of the CDR3 is TGTGCCAGCAGCCCCGGACTGGGCGGGGCTGAAGCTTTCTTT. Translating gives CASSPGLGGAEAFF. The chain combines TRBV7-6 with TRBJ1-1, with D uncertain. Trimming took off 5 bases at V and 6 bases at J, with 16 bases between the two ends. CDR3 length: 14 amino acids. Germline lookup yields CDR1 SGHVS and CDR2 FNYEAQ.

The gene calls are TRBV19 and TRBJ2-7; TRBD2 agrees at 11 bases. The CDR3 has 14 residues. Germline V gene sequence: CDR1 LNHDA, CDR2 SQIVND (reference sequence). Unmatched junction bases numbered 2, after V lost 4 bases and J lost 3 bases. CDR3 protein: CASSTGLAVYEQYF. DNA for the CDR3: TGTGCCAGTAGTACGGGACTAGCGGTCTACGAGCAGTACTTC.

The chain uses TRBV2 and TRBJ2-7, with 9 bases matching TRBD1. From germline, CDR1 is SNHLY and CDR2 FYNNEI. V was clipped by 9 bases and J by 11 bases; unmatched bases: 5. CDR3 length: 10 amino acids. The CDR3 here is CASGRDREYF. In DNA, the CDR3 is TGTGCCAGTGGCCGGGACAGGGAGTACTTC.

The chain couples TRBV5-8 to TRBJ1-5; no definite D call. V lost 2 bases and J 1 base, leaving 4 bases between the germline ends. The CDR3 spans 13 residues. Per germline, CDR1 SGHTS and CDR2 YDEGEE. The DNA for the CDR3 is TGTGCCAGCAGCTTCTCCAGCAATCAGCCCCAGCATTTT. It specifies CASSFSSNQPQHF. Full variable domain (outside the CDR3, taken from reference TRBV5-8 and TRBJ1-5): EAGVTQSPTHLIKTRGQQATLRCSPISGHTSVYWYQQALGLGLQFLLWYDEGEERNRGNFPPRFSGRQFPNYSSELNVNALELEDSALYLCASSFSSNQPQHFGDGTRLSIL.

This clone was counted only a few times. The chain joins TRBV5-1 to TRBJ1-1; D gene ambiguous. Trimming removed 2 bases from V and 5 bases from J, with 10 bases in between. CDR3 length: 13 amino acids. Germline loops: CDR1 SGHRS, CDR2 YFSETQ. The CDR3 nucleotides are TGCGCCAGCAGCTTATCACAGAAAACTGAAGCTTTCTTT. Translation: CASSLSQKTEAFF.

Here the CDR3 DNA reads TGTGCCAGCTCAACAATTCGGACTAGCTCCCGCGGGGAGCAGTACGTC. It yields the protein CASSTIRTSSRGEQYV. The chain has TRBV18 and TRBJ2-7, with 8 bases identical to TRBD2. The V gene's germline CDR1 is KGHSH and CDR2 LQKENI. After removal of 5 bases from V and 7 bases from J, the junction contained 16 bases not matched to a gene. The CDR3 sequence is 16 residues long.

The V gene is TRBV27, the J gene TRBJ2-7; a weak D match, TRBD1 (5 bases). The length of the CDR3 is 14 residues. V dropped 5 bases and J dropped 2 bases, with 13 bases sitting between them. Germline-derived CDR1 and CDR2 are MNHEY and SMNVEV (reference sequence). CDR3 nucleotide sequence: TGTGCCAGCAGTCAGGGCTGGGCCGCCTACGAGCAGTACGTC. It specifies CASSQGWAAYEQYV.

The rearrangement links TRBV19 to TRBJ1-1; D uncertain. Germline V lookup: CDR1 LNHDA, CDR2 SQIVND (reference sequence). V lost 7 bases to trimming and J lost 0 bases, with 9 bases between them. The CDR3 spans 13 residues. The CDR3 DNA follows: TGTGCCAGTACCCCGTTTATGAACACTGAAGCTTTCTTT. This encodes CASTPFMNTEAFF. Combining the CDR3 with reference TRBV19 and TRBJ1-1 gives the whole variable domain DGGITQSPKYLFRKEGQNVTLSCEQNLNHDAMYWYRQDPGQGLRLIYYSQIVNDFQKGDIAEGYSVSREKKESFPLTVTSAQKNPTAFYLCASTPFMNTEAFFGQGTRLTVV.

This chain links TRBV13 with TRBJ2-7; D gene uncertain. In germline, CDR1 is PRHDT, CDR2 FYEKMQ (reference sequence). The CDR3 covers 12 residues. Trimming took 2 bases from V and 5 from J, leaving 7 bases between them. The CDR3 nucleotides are TGTGCCAGCAGCTTATCCAGAAACGAGCAGTACTTC. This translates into CASSLSRNEQYF.

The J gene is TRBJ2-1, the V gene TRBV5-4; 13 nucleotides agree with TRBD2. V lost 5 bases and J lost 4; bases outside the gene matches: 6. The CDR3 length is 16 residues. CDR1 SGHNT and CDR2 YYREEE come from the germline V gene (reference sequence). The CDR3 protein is CASRRTSGSGYNEQFF. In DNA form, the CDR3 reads TGTGCCAGCAGGCGGACTAGCGGGAGTGGGTACAATGAGCAGTTCTTC.